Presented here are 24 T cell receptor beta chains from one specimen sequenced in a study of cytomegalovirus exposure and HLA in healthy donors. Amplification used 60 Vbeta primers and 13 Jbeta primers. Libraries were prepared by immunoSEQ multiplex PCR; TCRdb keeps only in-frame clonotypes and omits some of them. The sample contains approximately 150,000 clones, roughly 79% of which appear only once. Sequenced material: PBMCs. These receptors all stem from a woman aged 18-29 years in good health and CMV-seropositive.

CDR3 loop: CASSQVVGGELFF. CDR3 sequence (DNA): TGTGCCAGCAGCCAAGTAGTTGGCGGGGAGCTGTTTTTT. The chain has TRBV14 and TRBJ2-2; D remains unclear. Germline values: CDR1 SGHDN, CDR2 FVKESK. The CDR3 is 13 amino acids. Between the trimmed V and J ends, which lost 1 base and 7 bases, there was a span of 7 bases.

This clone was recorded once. The CDR3 DNA is TGTGCCAGGAGGACAGGGGATATTAGCACAGATACGCAGTATTTT. As protein: CARRTGDISTDTQYF. The rearrangement links TRBV6-8 to TRBJ2-3; 9 bases are a match to TRBD1. J was trimmed by 0 bases and V by 9 bases; bases with no gene match: 7. The germline V gene encodes CDR1 MNHGY and CDR2 SAAAGT. The CDR3 spans 15 residues.

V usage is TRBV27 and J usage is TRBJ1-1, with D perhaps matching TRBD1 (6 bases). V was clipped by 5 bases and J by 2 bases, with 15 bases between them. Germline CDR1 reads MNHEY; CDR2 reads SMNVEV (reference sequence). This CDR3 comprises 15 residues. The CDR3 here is CASSPLQGRNTEAFF. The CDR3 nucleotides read TGTGCCAGCAGTCCCCTACAGGGACGAAACACTGAAGCTTTCTTT.

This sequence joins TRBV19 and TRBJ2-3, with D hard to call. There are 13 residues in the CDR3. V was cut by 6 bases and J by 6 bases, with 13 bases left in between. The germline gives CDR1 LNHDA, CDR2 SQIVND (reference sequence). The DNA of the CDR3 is TGTGCCAGTAGCCTAGACTTTTTGGATACGCAGTATTTT. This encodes CASSLDFLDTQYF.

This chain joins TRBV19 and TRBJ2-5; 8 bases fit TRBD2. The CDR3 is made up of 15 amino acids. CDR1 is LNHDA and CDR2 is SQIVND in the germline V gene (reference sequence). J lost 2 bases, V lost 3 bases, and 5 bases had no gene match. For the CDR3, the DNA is TGTGCCAGTAGTATTCAGCGGGGGATACAAGAGACCCAGTACTTC. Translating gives CASSIQRGIQETQYF.

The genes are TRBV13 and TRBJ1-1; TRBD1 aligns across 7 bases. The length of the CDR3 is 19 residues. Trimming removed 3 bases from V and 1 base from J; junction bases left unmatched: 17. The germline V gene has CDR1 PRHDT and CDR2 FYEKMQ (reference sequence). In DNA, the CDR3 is TGTGCCAGCAGCTTTCTCGTGTCCAAAGGCGGACAGGAGAACACTGAAGCTTTCTTT. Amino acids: CASSFLVSKGGQENTEAFF.

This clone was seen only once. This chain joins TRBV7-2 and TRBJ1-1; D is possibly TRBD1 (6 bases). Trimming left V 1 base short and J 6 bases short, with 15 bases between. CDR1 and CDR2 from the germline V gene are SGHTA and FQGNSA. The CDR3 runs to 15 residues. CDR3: CASSLEGTSLAEAFF. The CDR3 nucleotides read TGTGCCAGCAGCTTAGAAGGGACAAGTCTCGCTGAAGCTTTCTTT.

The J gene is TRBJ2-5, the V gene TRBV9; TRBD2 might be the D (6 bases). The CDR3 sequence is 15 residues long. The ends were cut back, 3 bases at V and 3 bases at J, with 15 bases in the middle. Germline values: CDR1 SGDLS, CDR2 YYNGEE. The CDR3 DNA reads TGTGCCAGCAGCGCCCGCGGGGTGAGGGAAGAGACCCAGTACTTC. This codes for CASSARGVREETQYF. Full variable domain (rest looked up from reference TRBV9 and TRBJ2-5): DSGVTQTPKHLITATGQRVTLRCSPRSGDLSVYWYQQSLDQGLQFLIQYYNGEERAKGNILERFSAQQFPDLHSELNLSSLELGDSALYFCASSARGVREETQYFGPGTRLLVL.

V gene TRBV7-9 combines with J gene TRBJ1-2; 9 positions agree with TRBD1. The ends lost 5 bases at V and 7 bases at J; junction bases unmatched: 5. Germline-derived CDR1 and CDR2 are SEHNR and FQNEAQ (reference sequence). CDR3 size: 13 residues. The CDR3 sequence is CASSEQGAPGYTF. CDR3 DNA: TGTGCCAGCAGCGAACAGGGGGCGCCTGGCTACACCTTC.

The CDR3 nucleotides read TGTGCCAGCAGCTTGGGGCTTTTGACTGAAGCTTTCTTT. Translating it yields CASSLGLLTEAFF. J is TRBJ1-1 and V is TRBV5-5; D unresolved. This CDR3 has 13 residues. Trimming left V 0 bases short and J 5 bases short, with 8 bases between. Germline V gene lookup returns CDR1 SGHKS and CDR2 YYEKEE (reference sequence).

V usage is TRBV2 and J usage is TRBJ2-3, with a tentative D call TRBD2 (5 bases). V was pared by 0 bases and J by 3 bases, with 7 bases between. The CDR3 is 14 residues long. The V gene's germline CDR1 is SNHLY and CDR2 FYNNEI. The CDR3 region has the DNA TGTGCCAGCAGTGAAGCGAGCGGAACAGATACGCAGTATTTT. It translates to CASSEASGTDTQYF. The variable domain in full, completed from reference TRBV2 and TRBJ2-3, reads EPEVTQTPSHQVTQMGQEVILRCVPISNHLYFYWYRQILGQKVEFLVSFYNNEISEKSEIFDDQFSVERPDGSNFTLKIRSTKLEDSAMYFCASSEASGTDTQYFGPGTRLTVL.

CDR3 bases: TGTGCCAGCAGCTTGAATACAGGGTCGATCCGTCAGCCCCAGCATTTT. Its translation is CASSLNTGSIRQPQHF. The chain is built from TRBV5-8 and TRBJ1-5; D is possibly TRBD1 (6 bases). Germline CDR1 is SGHTS and CDR2 is YDEGEE. Trimming shortened V by 1 base and J by 6 bases, and 17 bases separated the two germline ends. The CDR3 is 16 residues long.

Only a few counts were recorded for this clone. This CDR3 is CASSQDRAAGRQYF. The CDR3 bases are TGCGCCAGCAGCCAAGACAGGGCTGCGGGGAGGCAGTATTTT. V usage is TRBV4-3 and J usage is TRBJ2-3; maybe TRBD2 (6 bases). The V end was cut by 0 bases, the J end by 11 bases, with 15 bases between. CDR3 length: 14 residues. Germline V lookup: CDR1 LGHNA, CDR2 YSLEER.

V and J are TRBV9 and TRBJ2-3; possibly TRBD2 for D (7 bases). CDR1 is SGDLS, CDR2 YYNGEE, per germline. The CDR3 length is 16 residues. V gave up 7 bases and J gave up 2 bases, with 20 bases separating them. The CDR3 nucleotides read TGTGCCAGCGGGGGATTGGAGGGGGGGGACACAGATACGCAGTATTTT. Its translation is CASGGLEGGDTDTQYF.

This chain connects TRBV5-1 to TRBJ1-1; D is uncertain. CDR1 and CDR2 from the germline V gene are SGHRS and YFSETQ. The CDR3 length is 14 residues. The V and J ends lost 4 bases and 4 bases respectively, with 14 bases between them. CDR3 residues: CASSPGVGFTEAFF. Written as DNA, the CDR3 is TGCGCCAGCAGCCCGGGAGTGGGGTTCACTGAAGCTTTCTTT.

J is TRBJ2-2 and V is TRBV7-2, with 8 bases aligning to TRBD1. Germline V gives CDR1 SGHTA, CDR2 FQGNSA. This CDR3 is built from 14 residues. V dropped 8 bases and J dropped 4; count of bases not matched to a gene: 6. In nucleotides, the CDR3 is TGTGCCAGCGAGCCGGGACAGGTCACCGGGGAGCTGTTTTTT. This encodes CASEPGQVTGELFF.

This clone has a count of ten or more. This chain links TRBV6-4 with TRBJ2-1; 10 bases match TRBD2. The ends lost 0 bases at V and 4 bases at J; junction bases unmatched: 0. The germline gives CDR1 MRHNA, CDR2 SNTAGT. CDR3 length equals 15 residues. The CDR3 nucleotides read TGTGCCAGCAGTGACTCAGCGGGGGGGTACAATGAGCAGTTCTTC. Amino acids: CASSDSAGGYNEQFF.

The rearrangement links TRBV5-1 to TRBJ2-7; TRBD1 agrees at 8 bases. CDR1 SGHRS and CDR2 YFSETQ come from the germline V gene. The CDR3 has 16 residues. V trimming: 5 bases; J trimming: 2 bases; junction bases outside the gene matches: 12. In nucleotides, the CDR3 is TGCGCCAGCAGAGAGCTGGCAGGGGGCTCGACCTACGAGCAGTACTTC. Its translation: CASRELAGGSTYEQYF. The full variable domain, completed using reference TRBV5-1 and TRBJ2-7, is KAGVTQTPRYLIKTRGQQVTLSCSPISGHRSVSWYQQTPGQGLQFLFEYFSETQRNKGNFPGRFSGRQFSNSRSEMNVSTLELGDSALYLCASRELAGGSTYEQYFGPGTRLTVT.

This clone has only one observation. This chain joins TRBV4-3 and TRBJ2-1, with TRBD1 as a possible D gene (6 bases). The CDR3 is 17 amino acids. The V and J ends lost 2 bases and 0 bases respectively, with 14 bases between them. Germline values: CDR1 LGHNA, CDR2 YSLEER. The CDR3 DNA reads TGCGCCAGCAGCCAATATATCACAGGGAGCTCCTACAATGAGCAGTTCTTC. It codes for CASSQYITGSSYNEQFF.

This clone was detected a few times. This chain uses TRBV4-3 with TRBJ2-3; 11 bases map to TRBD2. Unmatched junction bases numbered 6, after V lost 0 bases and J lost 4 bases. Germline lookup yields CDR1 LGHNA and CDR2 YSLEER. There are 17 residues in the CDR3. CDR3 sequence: CASSQEPSSGGPDTQYF. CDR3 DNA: TGCGCCAGCAGCCAAGAACCGTCTAGCGGGGGGCCAGATACGCAGTATTTT.

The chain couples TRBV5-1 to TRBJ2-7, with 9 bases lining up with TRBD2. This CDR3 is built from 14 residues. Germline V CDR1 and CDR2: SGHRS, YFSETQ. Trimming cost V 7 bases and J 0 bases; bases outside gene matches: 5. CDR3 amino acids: CASGGGGPSYEQYF. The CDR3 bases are TGCGCCAGCGGCGGGGGGGGTCCCTCCTACGAGCAGTACTTC. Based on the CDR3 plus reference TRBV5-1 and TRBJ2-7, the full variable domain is KAGVTQTPRYLIKTRGQQVTLSCSPISGHRSVSWYQQTPGQGLQFLFEYFSETQRNKGNFPGRFSGRQFSNSRSEMNVSTLELGDSALYLCASGGGGPSYEQYFGPGTRLTVT.

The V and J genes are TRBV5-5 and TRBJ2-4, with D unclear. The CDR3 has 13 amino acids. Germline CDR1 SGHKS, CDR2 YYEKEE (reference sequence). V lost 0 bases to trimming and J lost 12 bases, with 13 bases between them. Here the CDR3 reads CASSLGLEGSQYF. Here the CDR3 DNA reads TGTGCCAGCAGCTTGGGACTTGAAGGCAGTCAGTACTTC.

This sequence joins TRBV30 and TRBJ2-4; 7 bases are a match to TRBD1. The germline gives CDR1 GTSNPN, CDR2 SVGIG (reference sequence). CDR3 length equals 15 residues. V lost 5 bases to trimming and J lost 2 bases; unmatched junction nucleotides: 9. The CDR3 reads CAWDRDYGSKNIQYF. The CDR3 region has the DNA TGTGCCTGGGACAGGGATTACGGTTCCAAAAACATTCAGTACTTC. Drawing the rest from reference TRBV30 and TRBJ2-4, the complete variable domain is SQTIHQWPATLVQPVGSPLSLECTVEGTSNPNLYWYRQAAGRGLQLLFYSVGIGQISSEVPQNLSASRPQDRQFILSSKKLLLSDSGFYLCAWDRDYGSKNIQYFGAGTRLSVL.

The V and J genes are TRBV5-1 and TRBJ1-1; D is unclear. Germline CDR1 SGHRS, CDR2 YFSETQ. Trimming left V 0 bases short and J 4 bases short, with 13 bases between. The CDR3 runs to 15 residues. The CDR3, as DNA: TGCGCCAGCAGCTTGGCTCTGGGGAGGAGCACTGAAGCTTTCTTT. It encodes CASSLALGRSTEAFF.